These 6 T cell receptor beta chains were sequenced from one sample in a study of blood T cell repertoires in COVID-19. Method: immunoSEQ multiplex PCR; TCRdb's copy keeps in-frame clones and lacks some. Of tens of thousands of clones in the sample, more than 80% were seen once. Sequencing was performed on peripheral blood. These TCRs come from a man aged 55 to 70 with acute or convalescent COVID-19.

This chain uses TRBV6-5 with TRBJ1-2; 8 bases line up with TRBD1. The trim removed 4 bases at V and 0 bases at J, leaving 7 bases unmatched. The CDR3 runs 16 residues. CDR1 and CDR2 (germline): MNHEY, SVGAGI. This CDR3 reads CASSLSPGGSNYGYTF. The CDR3 DNA reads TGTGCCAGCAGTTTATCCCCAGGGGGCTCTAACTATGGCTACACCTTC.

The chain has TRBV13 and TRBJ2-7; D might be TRBD1 (7 bases). V lost 3 bases and J lost 6, with 15 bases in between. The CDR3 runs to 14 residues. Germline V gives CDR1 PRHDT, CDR2 FYEKMQ (reference sequence). CDR3 amino acids: CASSFQGGQGEQYF. In nucleotides, the CDR3 is TGTGCCAGCAGCTTTCAGGGGGGCCAAGGCGAGCAGTACTTC.

In nucleotides, the CDR3 is TGTGCCAGCAGCCCTCGGCTAGTGGGGAACACCGGGGAGCTGTTTTTT. Amino acids: CASSPRLVGNTGELFF. The genes are TRBV7-2 and TRBJ2-2; no clear D. The CDR3 covers 16 residues. V lost 5 bases to trimming and J lost 1 base, with 14 bases between them. From germline, CDR1 is SGHTA and CDR2 FQGNSA.

This CDR3 is CASSLARDGRQPQHF. CDR3 sequence (DNA): TGTGCCAGCAGCTTGGCCAGGGATGGGCGTCAGCCCCAGCATTTT. The chain carries TRBV5-6 and TRBJ1-5; perhaps TRBD1 as D (5 bases). Germline V gene sequence: CDR1 SGHDT, CDR2 YYEEEE. V was shortened by 0 bases and J by 6 bases, with 13 bases between the two germline ends. The CDR3 consists of 15 residues.

The V gene is TRBV6-1, the J gene TRBJ2-7; 7 bases align to TRBD1. CDR1 and CDR2 from the germline V gene are MNHNS and SASEGT. The V segment lost 1 base and the J segment 3 bases; nucleotides outside the gene matches: 6. The CDR3 loop spans 15 amino acids. The CDR3 DNA sequence: TGTGCCAGCAGTGAAGATCTAACAGGGGTCTACGAGCAGTACTTC. This gives the protein CASSEDLTGVYEQYF.

V and J are TRBV5-1 and TRBJ1-6, with D hard to call. This CDR3 region has 16 residues. Germline V gives CDR1 SGHRS, CDR2 YFSETQ. Trimming removed 2 bases from V and 7 bases from J, with 16 bases in between. The CDR3 reads CASSFESTKVNSPLHF. CDR3 bases: TGCGCCAGCAGCTTTGAGTCGACTAAAGTGAATTCACCCCTCCACTTT. Variable domain in full (rest from reference TRBV5-1 and TRBJ1-6): KAGVTQTPRYLIKTRGQQVTLSCSPISGHRSVSWYQQTPGQGLQFLFEYFSETQRNKGNFPGRFSGRQFSNSRSEMNVSTLELGDSALYLCASSFESTKVNSPLHFGNGTRLTVT.